One and the same sample provided the 8 T cell receptor beta chains below, sequenced in a study of PD-1 blockade in classical Hodgkin lymphoma. Assay: immunoSEQ multiplex PCR; the TCRdb copy retains only in-frame clones and omits some. The table lists 21,000 or so clones, around 85% of them singletons. Time point denoted: cycle 4 day 1 (C4D1), after six to seven weeks of nivolumab. Following autologous stem cell transplantation, relapse occurred in every patient, and exposure to brentuximab vedotin varied. Sample: peripheral blood mononuclear cells (PBMCs), taken before the fourth cycle of nivolumab. The receptors here all came from a human donor with classical Hodgkin lymphoma.

V and J are TRBV6-5 and TRBJ2-5; D ambiguous. There are 14 residues in the CDR3. V shed 2 bases and J shed 1 base, with 8 bases lying between them. Per germline, CDR1 MNHEY and CDR2 SVGAGI. CDR3 protein: CASSYGSAQETQYF. The CDR3 DNA reads as TGTGCCAGCAGTTACGGTTCAGCCCAAGAGACCCAGTACTTC.

The chain is built from TRBV27 and TRBJ2-1; D unclear. Germline-derived CDR1 and CDR2 are MNHEY and SMNVEV (reference sequence). This CDR3 is 15 amino acids long. The V gene lost 5 bases and the J gene lost 0 bases, with 11 bases spanning the gap. The CDR3 nucleotides are TGTGCCAGCAGTCCCTCCGTAAGCTCCTACAATGAGCAGTTCTTC. Its translation is CASSPSVSSYNEQFF.

The chain couples TRBV13 to TRBJ2-7; no definite D call. Trimming pared 0 bases from V and 2 bases from J, leaving 8 bases between. Germline V gene data show CDR1 as PRHDT and CDR2 as FYEKMQ (reference sequence). The CDR3 extends over 14 amino acids. CDR3 DNA: TGTGCCAGCAGCTTAGGAGACAATGCCTACGAGCAGTACTTC. Protein: CASSLGDNAYEQYF.

The DNA of the CDR3 is TGCGCCAGCAGCCAAGGCCGGAGTGGGGGACAGGGGGCCTACGAGCAGTACTTC. It translates to CASSQGRSGGQGAYEQYF. The rearrangement joins TRBV4-3 to TRBJ2-7, with 11 nucleotides matching TRBD1. The CDR3 has 18 residues. Germline trimming cut 1 base from V and 2 bases from J; bases unmatched to any gene: 10. Looked up from germline, CDR1 is LGHNA and CDR2 is YSLEER.

This clone was counted between two and nine times. The chain combines TRBV19 with TRBJ1-2; 10 bases match TRBD1. V dropped 4 bases and J dropped 4; count of bases not matched to a gene: 3. The CDR3 runs 14 residues. Germline CDR1 and CDR2: LNHDA and SQIVND (reference sequence). CDR3 nucleotide sequence: TGTGCCAGTAGTAGGGACAGGGGCGGCTATGGCTACACCTTC. Translation: CASSRDRGGYGYTF.

This clone was seen a handful of times. Other nucleotide sequences in the sample specify the same CDR3. The chain joins TRBV13 to TRBJ2-7; the D call may be TRBD1 or TRBD2 (6 bases each). With 0 bases removed from V and 2 bases from J, the gap between germline ends came to 8 bases. The length of the CDR3 is 14 residues. Germline V CDR1 and CDR2: PRHDT, FYEKMQ (reference sequence). The CDR3 DNA is TGTGCCAGCAGCTTAGGGAGGGGGGCCTACGAGCAGTACTTC. Translated: CASSLGRGAYEQYF.

The table lists this clone with a count of one. The chain combines TRBV6-5 with TRBJ2-3, with a weak D call TRBD2 (6 bases). Trimming removed 7 bases from V and 1 base from J, with 9 bases in between. CDR1 MNHEY and CDR2 SVGAGI come from the germline V gene. The CDR3 consists of 13 residues. The CDR3 sequence is CASKRRGTDTQYF. The CDR3 nucleotides are TGTGCCAGCAAGAGGAGGGGCACAGATACGCAGTATTTT.

V is TRBV7-8 and J is TRBJ1-1; possible D gene TRBD1, 6 bases. Trimming removed 4 bases at V and 4 bases at J, with 16 bases between. Per germline, CDR1 SGHVS and CDR2 FQNEAQ. The CDR3 runs to 15 residues. Written as DNA, the CDR3 is TGTGCCAGCAGCTCCCCTCAGGGGACGGGCACTGAAGCTTTCTTT. Amino acid sequence: CASSSPQGTGTEAFF.